This TCR beta chain was observed in a study of cytomegalovirus exposure and HLA in healthy donors. Study as a whole: Findings of an earlier analysis included 117 million unique TCR beta sequences from roughly 190 million T cells. Points from the study as a whole: The authors considered a cluster of highly shared sequence variants likely to be a sequencing artifact. Associated with cytomegalovirus, according to the listing, were approximately 160 TCR beta chains.

The CDR3 runs 15 residues. Germline V gives CDR1 KGHSH, CDR2 LQKENI. The junction had 3 bases not matched to a gene; V was cut back by 4 bases and J by 4 bases. To note about this clone: Its antigen is unknown.

Use of 60 Vbeta and 13 Jbeta primers characterized the PCR. The table came from immunoSEQ multiplex PCR; TCRdb's copy has only in-frame clones and leaves some out. This sample has approximately 100,000 clones, with about 70% found just once. The sample taken for sequencing was PBMCs. The rearrangement links TRBV18 to TRBJ2-5; 13 nucleotides line up with TRBD2. This clonotype was obtained from a woman between 18 and 29 years old in good health and CMV-seropositive. CDR3 sequence reads: CASSLGLAGLETQYF. In DNA form, the CDR3 reads TGTGCCAGCTCACTGGGACTAGCGGGACTAGAGACCCAGTACTTC.